The T cell receptor beta chain under discussion was sequenced for a study of CXCR3-negative and CXCR3-positive naive CD8 T cells (dated by TCRdb to between 2019 and 2020). For the study in its entirety: In total, about 150 million TRB reads were obtained, corresponding to roughly 1.5 +/- 0.3 million reads per library. Diversity and physicochemical repertoire analyses covered around 10 donors pooled from two independent experiments. For the TRBV-TRBJ cluster analysis, the naive subsets came from 5 donors, while the memory cells came from 3 donors.

The full study reports these points: TRB CDR3s from CXCR3-positive naive cells showed higher hydrophobicity (lower Kidera factor 4), lower energy, and higher strength and volume indices than CXCR3-negative naive cells. Because surface CD5, which is linked to self-reactivity in mice, was comparable between the naive subsets, TCR interaction strength was also inferred from TRB CDR3 physicochemical properties. Within the same donor, TRBV-TRBJ usage looked similar between naive CXCR3-negative and CXCR3-positive cells, but memory cells had distinct patterns. Both naive subsets had comparably high repertoire diversity, while memory CD8+ T cells had much lower repertoire diversity. Because CXCR3 expression was partially decreased after cryopreservation, freshly isolated PBMCs were used for most assays.

TCRdb lists the instrument as NextSeq 550. The Human TCR Profiling Kit (MiLaboratory) was used to make UMI-labeled 5' RACE TRB cDNA libraries. The full amount of extracted RNA was used for cDNA synthesis, and the full amount of resulting cDNA was used for PCR amplification. Libraries were prepared in parallel using an identical number of PCR cycles. The study's processing was this. With a requirement of at least two reads per UMI, MIGEC and MiXCR extracted about 52,000 +/- 9,100 unique UMI-labeled TRB cDNA molecules per library. Each library averaged 40,000 +/- 10,000 functional in-frame TRB CDR3 nucleotide clonotypes without stop codons. After downsampling to 5000 UMI-labeled TRB molecules per sample, diversity metrics, including normalized Shannon-Wiener and Chao1, were computed in VDJtools. VDJtools was used to calculate clonotype-size-weighted physicochemical properties of the central five CDR3 residues, namely interaction energy, strength, volume and Kidera factor 4. TCRdb reprocessed the sequencing reads and holds a single record per CDR3 protein sequence, with no DNA. TCRdb's processing, not the authors', yielded these V and J calls. The sample table gives approximately 98,000 distinct CDR3 sequences. The ten largest make up approximately 1% of the sample.

As for this clonotype: This clone's antigen is unknown.

The CDR3 numbers 16 residues from cysteine through phenylalanine. This entry has no DNA. CDR1 and CDR2 are drawn from the germline V gene: MGHRA, YSYEKL. Each CD8+ T cell subset was flow-sorted in triplicate, with roughly 310,000 cells per subset placed directly into RLT lysis buffer. Naive CD8+ T cells were defined stringently as CD45RO-CCR7+CD27+CD95- to exclude memory contaminants. Standard density gradient centrifugation was used to isolate peripheral blood mononuclear cells from buffy coats. Naive CXCR3-negative and CXCR3-positive CD8+ T cells were flow-sorted using a FACSAria III. Total RNA was extracted from sorted cells using an RNeasy Mini Kit.

The receptor chain draws on TRBV4-1 and TRBJ2-3; checking the TCRdb D call of TRBD1 is not possible without DNA. The origin of this receptor is a human donor in good health. Some clones in this sample may be carry-over from other donors' samples. The specimen sequenced was naive CXCR3+ CD8+ T cells from blood. Explained via the paper, the cell subset or site label denotes: CD45RO-CCR7+CD27+CD95- naive CD8+ T cells expressing CXCR3 (TNR3+). The CDR3 reads as follows: CASSHFPRESTDTQYF.